A single sample is the source of the 11 T cell receptor beta chains below, sequenced in a study of blood T cell repertoires in COVID-19. Method: immunoSEQ multiplex PCR; TCRdb's copy keeps in-frame clones and lacks some. The repertoire holds about 170,000 clones, with 70% to 80% as singletons. Sequenced material: PBMCs or T cells enriched from blood (not recorded which). These receptors were obtained from an older woman in a cohort exposed to, infected with or recovered from COVID-19 (not recorded which).

The V call is TRBV5-1, the J call TRBJ2-1; the match to TRBD1 covers 10 bases. V shed 3 bases, J shed 7 bases, and the junction held 4 bases outside the gene matches. Germline CDR1 is SGHRS and CDR2 is YFSETQ. The CDR3 is 14 residues long. The CDR3 DNA follows: TGCGCCAGCAGCTCCGGACAGGGGGGGAATGAGCAGTTCTTC. The encoded protein is CASSSGQGGNEQFF. The full variable domain, completed using reference TRBV5-1 and TRBJ2-1, is KAGVTQTPRYLIKTRGQQVTLSCSPISGHRSVSWYQQTPGQGLQFLFEYFSETQRNKGNFPGRFSGRQFSNSRSEMNVSTLELGDSALYLCASSSGQGGNEQFFGPGTRLTVL.

V is TRBV2 and J is TRBJ2-7; 8 bases line up with TRBD2. The CDR3 contains 12 residues. The V and J ends lost 4 bases and 8 bases, in that order; junction bases with no gene match: 4. CDR1 is SNHLY, CDR2 FYNNEI, per germline. CDR3 in amino acids: CASSGTSGKQYF. The DNA for the CDR3 is TGTGCCAGCAGTGGAACTAGCGGAAAGCAGTACTTC.

This clone was picked up a small number of times. The chain joins TRBV4-1 to TRBJ2-7; 8 bases match TRBD2. This CDR3 is 16 amino acids long. V was pared by 1 base and J by 4 bases, with 9 bases of the junction left unmatched. Germline-derived CDR1 and CDR2 are MGHRA and YSYEKL. CDR3 nucleotides: TGCGCCAGCAGCCAAGGACTAGCGACCCGTGAGTACGAGCAGTACTTC. It codes for CASSQGLATREYEQYF.

This clone was observed once. V is TRBV12-3 or TRBV12-4 and J is TRBJ2-2, with TRBD1 as a possible D gene (5 bases). This CDR3 is built from 13 residues. V shed 6 bases and J shed 6 bases, with 11 bases lying between them. The CDR3 region is CASRPGQAGELFF. For the CDR3, the DNA is TGTGCCAGCAGGCCCGGACAAGCCGGGGAGCTGTTTTTT.

This chain joins TRBV6-2 or TRBV6-3 and TRBJ2-1; a possible D gene is TRBD2 (5 bases). This CDR3 has 15 residues. V was clipped by 2 bases and J by 1 base, with 9 bases between them. Germline CDR1 reads MNHEY; CDR2 reads SVGEGT. CDR3 bases: TGTGCCAGCAGTTACAAGGGAGCTTCCTACAATGAGCAGTTCTTC. Translating it yields CASSYKGASYNEQFF.

This rearrangement joins TRBV6-5 to TRBJ2-3; TRBD2 agrees at 9 bases. CDR1 is MNHEY and CDR2 is SVGAGI in the germline V gene. V shed 6 bases, J shed 2 bases, and the junction held 6 bases outside the gene matches. The CDR3 sequence is 15 residues long. In nucleotides, the CDR3 is TGTGCCAGCAGCGGCGGGAGGGGGAACACAGATACGCAGTATTTT. Its translation: CASSGGRGNTDTQYF.

This chain connects TRBV18 to TRBJ2-3; 9 nucleotides match TRBD2. Losses at the gene ends were 3 bases for V and 2 bases for J; bases not matched to a gene: 6. This CDR3 has 16 residues. Germline values: CDR1 KGHSH, CDR2 LQKENI. As DNA, the CDR3 is TGTGCCAGCTCACCGTCCGGGACTAGCCTCACAGATACGCAGTATTTT. As protein: CASSPSGTSLTDTQYF.

The rearrangement links TRBV28 to TRBJ2-7; TRBD1 is a possible D gene (5 bases). The germline V gene encodes CDR1 MDHEN and CDR2 SYDVKM. The ends were cut back, 3 bases at V and 9 bases at J, with 9 bases in the middle. There are 11 residues in the CDR3. This CDR3 is CASSFLRGQYF. The CDR3 DNA is TGTGCCAGCAGTTTTCTTAGGGGGCAGTACTTC.

The chain employs TRBV7-3 and TRBJ2-1; 7 bases fit TRBD2. Germline V gene lookup returns CDR1 SGHTA and CDR2 FQGTGA. The length of the CDR3 is 16 residues. V lost 3 bases and J lost 3; bases outside the gene matches: 8. CDR3 sequence reads: CASSFRAGVVYNEQFF. As DNA, the CDR3 is TGTGCCAGCAGCTTCAGGGCGGGAGTGGTCTACAATGAGCAGTTCTTC.

This clone was found once. The chain carries TRBV25-1 and TRBJ1-3, with D unresolved. V dropped 1 base and J dropped 2 bases, with 15 bases sitting between them. Germline lookup yields CDR1 MGHDK and CDR2 SYGVNS. The CDR3 has 17 residues. CDR3 residues: CASSESWGGETGNTIYF. The DNA of the CDR3 is TGTGCCAGCAGTGAATCTTGGGGAGGAGAAACTGGAAACACCATATATTTT.

The genes are TRBV4-2 and TRBJ2-7, with 8 bases fitting TRBD2. After removal of 0 bases from V and 0 bases from J, the junction contained 1 base not matched to a gene. The CDR3 contains 15 residues. CDR1 is LGHNA and CDR2 is YNFKEQ in the germline V gene. CDR3 in amino acids: CASSQEAGGSYEQYF. CDR3 DNA: TGTGCCAGCAGCCAAGAGGCGGGAGGCTCCTACGAGCAGTACTTC.